The clone carrying this TCR beta chain appeared many times. V lost 4 bases to trimming and J lost 3 bases; unmatched junction nucleotides: 12. There are 18 residues in the CDR3. The germline CDR1 and CDR2 sequences are SGHRS and YFSETQ. The authors built TCR beta libraries using iRepertoire HTBI primers and Arm-PCR of CDR3 regions. TCRdb passed the multiplex PCR reads through MiXCR, listing each CDR3 protein once. The data contain almost 450,000 distinct CDR3 sequences, roughly 15% of them singletons. Time point: newly diagnosed GD, antithyroid drugs for less than 3 months. The authors made the TCR library using RNA they extracted from PBMCs. The data are from a study of regulatory T cells in long-lasting Graves disease. The same specimen was also included in a second study, on T cells in Graves' hyperthyroidism and ophthalmopathy.

The chain combines TRBV5-1 with TRBJ2-7; 14 bases are a match to TRBD2. The specimen was peripheral blood mononuclear cells (PBMCs), collected at new diagnosis, from a patient treated with antithyroid drugs. This sequence was found in a young woman with Graves disease. CDR3 bases: TGCGCCAGCAGCCTGGGACTAGCGGGAGTTGGGGATCGCTACGAGCAGTACTTC. The encoded protein is CASSLGLAGVGDRYEQYF.